The T cell receptor (beta chain) under discussion was sequenced for a study of brain T cells in children with intractable seizures. The assay was immunoSEQ multiplex PCR, and TCRdb's table has in-frame clones only and misses some. This sample has tens of thousands of clones; approximately 94% occur once, and the top ten carry approximately 0.37%. V gave up 0 bases and J gave up 10 bases, with 24 bases separating them. The CDR3 is 17 amino acids. The germline gives CDR1 SNHLY, CDR2 FYNNEI. The chain couples TRBV2 to TRBJ1-2, with D uncertain. The TCR was taken from a boy younger than two with focal cortical dysplasia and intractable seizures. The source was peripheral blood, collected at surgery. Here the CDR3 DNA reads TGTGCCAGCAGTGAAGCCAGGCCGGAGAGAGTTGTAGGCGACTACACCTTC. It codes for CASSEARPERVVGDYTF. The whole variable domain, remainder taken from reference TRBV2 and TRBJ1-2, is EPEVTQTPSHQVTQMGQEVILRCVPISNHLYFYWYRQILGQKVEFLVSFYNNEISEKSEIFDDQFSVERPDGSNFTLKIRSTKLEDSAMYFCASSEARPERVVGDYTFGSGTRLTVV.